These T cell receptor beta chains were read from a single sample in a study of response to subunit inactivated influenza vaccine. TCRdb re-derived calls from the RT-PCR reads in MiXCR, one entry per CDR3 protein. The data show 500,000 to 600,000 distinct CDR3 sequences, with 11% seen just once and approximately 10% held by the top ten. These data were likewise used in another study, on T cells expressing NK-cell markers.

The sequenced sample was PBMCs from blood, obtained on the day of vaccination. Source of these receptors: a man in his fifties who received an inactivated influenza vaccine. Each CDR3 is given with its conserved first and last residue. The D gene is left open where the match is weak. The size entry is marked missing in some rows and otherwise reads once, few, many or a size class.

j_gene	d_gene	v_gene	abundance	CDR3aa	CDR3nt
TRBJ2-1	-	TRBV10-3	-	CAISQQGGEQFF	TGTGCCATCAGTCAGCAGGGCGGTGAGCAGTTCTTC
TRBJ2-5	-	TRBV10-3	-	CAIRPPGEETQYF	TGTGCCATCAGGCCCCCGGGGGAGGAGACCCAGTACTTC
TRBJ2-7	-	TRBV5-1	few	CASSSVSRTSEQYF	TGCGCCAGCAGCTCCGTGAGTCGGACCAGCGAGCAGTACTTC
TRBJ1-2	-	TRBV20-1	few	CSGQRANSDGYTF	TGCAGTGGACAACGGGCCAACTCCGACGGCTACACCTTC
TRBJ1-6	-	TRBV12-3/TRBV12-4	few	CASSLGGGKPLHF	TGTGCCAGCAGTTTAGGGGGTGGGAAGCCCCTCCACTTT
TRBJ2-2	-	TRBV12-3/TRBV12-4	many	CATLGPARAANTGELFF	TGTGCCACCCTCGGGCCAGCCAGGGCTGCGAACACCGGGGAGCTGTTTTTT
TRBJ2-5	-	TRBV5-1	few	CASSLILAQETQYF	TGCGCCAGCAGCTTGATTCTAGCGCAAGAGACCCAGTACTTC
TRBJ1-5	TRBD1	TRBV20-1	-	CSARFDRGPNQPQHF	TGCAGTGCTAGATTTGACAGGGGCCCCAATCAGCCCCAGCATTTT
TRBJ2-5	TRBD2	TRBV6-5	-	CASSYGEGRETQYF	TGTGCCAGCAGTTACGGGGAGGGCCGGGAGACCCAGTACTTC
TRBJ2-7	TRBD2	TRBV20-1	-	CSASRLAGGHEQYF	TGCAGTGCTAGCCGACTAGCGGGAGGCCACGAGCAGTACTTC
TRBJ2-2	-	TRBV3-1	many	CASSQGLRSYTGELFF	TGTGCCAGCAGCCAAGGTCTCCGCTCGTACACCGGGGAGCTGTTTTTT
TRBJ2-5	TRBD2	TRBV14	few	CASSQGLAGAETQYF	TGTGCCAGCAGCCAAGGACTAGCGGGGGCAGAGACCCAGTACTTC
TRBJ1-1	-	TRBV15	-	CATSRDQWGRNTEAFF	TGTGCCACCAGCAGAGATCAATGGGGGAGGAACACTGAAGCTTTCTTT
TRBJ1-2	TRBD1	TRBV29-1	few	CSVGDSYGYTF	TGCAGCGTCGGGGACAGCTATGGCTACACCTTC
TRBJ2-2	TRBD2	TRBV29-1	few	CSAGGRAAGELFF	TGCAGCGCCGGCGGGAGGGCCGCCGGGGAGCTGTTTTTT
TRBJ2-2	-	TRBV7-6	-	CASSSLFGQPAGELFF	TGTGCCAGCAGCTCGCTTTTTGGGCAGCCGGCCGGGGAGCTGTTTTTT
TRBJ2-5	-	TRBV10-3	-	CAIREPPHETQYF	TGTGCCATCAGGGAGCCGCCCCACGAGACCCAGTACTTC
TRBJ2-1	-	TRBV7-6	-	CASSKDTGKGIEQFF	TGTGCCAGCAGCAAAGACACAGGGAAAGGAATTGAGCAGTTCTTC
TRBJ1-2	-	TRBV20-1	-	CSARGPGANGYTF	TGCAGTGCTAGAGGGCCGGGGGCAAATGGCTACACCTTC
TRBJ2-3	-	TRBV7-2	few	CASSLGTPYTDTQYF	TGTGCCAGCAGCCTAGGGACACCCTACACAGATACGCAGTATTTT
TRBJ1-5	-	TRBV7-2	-	CASSPPRTHSNQPQHF	TGTGCCAGCAGCCCCCCGAGGACACATAGCAATCAGCCCCAGCATTTT
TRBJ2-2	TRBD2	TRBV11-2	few	CASSPRLAGESRSGELFF	TGTGCCAGCAGTCCTCGACTAGCGGGGGAATCACGATCCGGGGAGCTGTTTTTT
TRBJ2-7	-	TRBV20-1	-	CSAKRQENYEQYF	TGCAGTGCTAAGCGGCAGGAGAACTACGAGCAGTACTTC
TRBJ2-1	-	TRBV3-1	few	CASSLAATPANEQFF	TGTGCCAGCAGCCTCGCGGCAACCCCTGCCAATGAGCAGTTCTTC
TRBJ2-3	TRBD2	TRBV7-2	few	CASSLLGGGSTDTQYF	TGTGCCAGCAGCCTCCTGGGGGGGGGGAGCACAGATACGCAGTATTTT
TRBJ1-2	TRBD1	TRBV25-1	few	CASSEPGSGTGADGYTF	TGTGCCAGCAGTGAACCTGGTTCCGGGACAGGGGCGGATGGCTACACCTTC
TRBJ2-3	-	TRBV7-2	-	CASSFGGLPYF	TGTGCCAGCAGCTTTGGGGGGCTTCCGTATTTT
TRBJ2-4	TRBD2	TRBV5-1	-	CASSSLAGGPSNIQYF	TGCGCCAGCAGCTCTTTAGCGGGAGGGCCGTCGAACATTCAGTACTTC
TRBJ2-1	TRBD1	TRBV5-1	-	CASSPRQGFYYNEQFF	TGCGCCAGCAGCCCAAGACAGGGTTTTTATTACAATGAGCAGTTCTTC
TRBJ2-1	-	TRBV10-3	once	CAISGRTKDNEQFF	TGTGCCATCAGTGGAAGGACTAAAGACAATGAGCAGTTCTTC
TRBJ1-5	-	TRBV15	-	CATSSLDRYNQPQHF	TGTGCCACCAGCAGTCTCGACAGATACAATCAGCCCCAGCATTTT
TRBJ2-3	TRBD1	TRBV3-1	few	CASRPQGGTDTQYF	TGTGCCAGCAGGCCGCAGGGGGGCACAGATACGCAGTATTTT
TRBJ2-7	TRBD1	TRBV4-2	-	CASSQPGQGVHEQYF	TGTGCCAGCAGCCAACCGGGACAGGGGGTCCACGAGCAGTACTTC
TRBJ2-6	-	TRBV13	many	CASSFARSGSGANVLTF	TGTGCCAGCAGCTTTGCCCGATCCGGCTCTGGGGCCAACGTCCTGACTTTC
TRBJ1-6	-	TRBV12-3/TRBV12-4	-	CASKKGVSPLHF	TGTGCCAGCAAGAAGGGGGTTTCACCCCTCCACTTT
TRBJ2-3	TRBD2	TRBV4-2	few	CASSQVGGAITDTQYF	TGTGCCAGCAGCCAAGTGGGAGGGGCCATCACAGATACGCAGTATTTT
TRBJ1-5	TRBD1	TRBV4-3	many	CASSQGQGYQPQHF	TGTGCCAGCAGCCAGGGACAGGGATACCAGCCCCAGCATTTT